This passage covers 14 T cell receptor beta chains from one sample sequenced in a study of T cell responses to AZD1222 COVID-19 vaccine. Data came from immunoSEQ multiplex PCR; TCRdb stores just in-frame clones and leaves some out. The table lists about 85,000 clones, roughly nine tenths of them singletons. The sequenced sample was peripheral blood, obtained on day 0 of AZD1222 vaccination. The receptors were sampled from an adult in good health.

The chain couples TRBV5-1 to TRBJ2-7; D is perhaps TRBD1 or TRBD2 (5 bases each). CDR1 SGHRS and CDR2 YFSETQ come from the germline V gene. CDR3 length: 15 residues. The V end lost 0 bases, the J end lost 2 bases, and 12 bases lay between the germline ends. DNA for the CDR3: TGCGCCAGCAGCTTGGGGGGGACCGGAGCCTACGAGCAGTACTTC. Translating it yields CASSLGGTGAYEQYF.

The chain links TRBV10-3 to TRBJ2-4, with 14 bases aligning to TRBD2. The germline gives CDR1 ENHRY, CDR2 SYGVKD. After removal of 0 bases from V and 1 base from J, the junction contained 8 bases not matched to a gene. CDR3 length: 20 amino acids. The CDR3 sequence: CAISESSGTSGSRAKNIQYF. In DNA, the CDR3 is TGTGCCATCAGTGAGTCCTCCGGGACTAGCGGGAGTCGGGCCAAAAACATTCAGTACTTC.

The rearrangement links TRBV9 to TRBJ2-7, with a weak D call TRBD2 (6 bases). V was shortened by 0 bases and J by 2 bases, with 15 bases between the two germline ends. This CDR3 contains 16 residues. The germline CDR1 and CDR2 sequences are SGDLS and YYNGEE. The CDR3 DNA sequence: TGTGCCAGCAGCGTAGGACTAGAGAGGCCCGCCTACGAGCAGTACTTC. As protein: CASSVGLERPAYEQYF.

The genes are TRBV19 and TRBJ1-2, with a weak D call TRBD1 (5 bases). The CDR3 runs to 13 residues. The ends were cut back, 7 bases at V and 4 bases at J, with 13 bases in the middle. Germline V gene data show CDR1 as LNHDA and CDR2 as SQIVND (reference sequence). The CDR3 sequence is CASKSEGIYGYTF. DNA of the CDR3: TGTGCCAGTAAGTCCGAGGGGATCTATGGCTACACCTTC.

The V gene is TRBV9, the J gene TRBJ1-2, with D possibly TRBD1 on 6 matching bases. The germline V gene has CDR1 SGDLS and CDR2 YYNGEE. This CDR3 contains 15 residues. V was clipped by 4 bases and J by 8 bases, with 21 bases between them. For the CDR3, the DNA is TGTGCCAGCAGCTTTAGTGGGGGGGCGAATAAAGGCTACACCTTC. Residues: CASSFSGGANKGYTF.

This clone was picked up a small number of times. The CDR3 here is CASSRLGTEAFF. DNA of the CDR3: TGTGCCAGCAGCCGGTTGGGGACTGAAGCTTTCTTT. The chain links TRBV11-2 to TRBJ1-1; no definite D call. Trimming took 5 bases from V and 5 from J, leaving 9 bases between them. The V gene's germline CDR1 is SGHAT and CDR2 FQNNGV. CDR3 length: 12 residues. Looking up the rest from reference TRBV11-2 and TRBJ1-1 gives the full variable domain: EAGVAQSPRYKIIEKRQSVAFWCNPISGHATLYWYQQILGQGPKLLIQFQNNGVVDDSQLPKDRFSAERLKGVDSTLKIQPAKLEDSAVYLCASSRLGTEAFFGQGTRLTVV.

This chain joins TRBV4-3 and TRBJ2-2; 11 positions match TRBD1. The germline gives CDR1 LGHNA, CDR2 YSLEER. The CDR3 has 16 amino acids. J gave up 4 bases and V 1 base, and 2 bases lay outside the gene matches. The CDR3 DNA follows: TGCGCCAGCAGCCAAGTCGGGACAGGGGGCACCGGGGAGCTGTTTTTT. Translation: CASSQVGTGGTGELFF.

This chain joins TRBV10-1 and TRBJ2-2; D possibly uses TRBD1 or TRBD2 (6 bases each). The germline V gene encodes CDR1 WNHNN and CDR2 SYGVQD (reference sequence). V lost 7 bases and J 4 bases, leaving 13 bases between the germline ends. The CDR3 consists of 14 residues. The CDR3 nucleotides are TGCGCCAGCAATGGGGGGCAGGGCACCGGGGAGCTGTTTTTT. Protein sequence: CASNGGQGTGELFF.

The chain couples TRBV18 to TRBJ2-2; no definite D call. The V gene's germline CDR1 is KGHSH and CDR2 LQKENI. The CDR3 loop spans 12 amino acids. Trimming shortened V by 3 bases and J by 4 bases, and 3 bases separated the two germline ends. The CDR3 loop reads CASSPATGELFF. In DNA, the CDR3 is TGTGCCAGCTCACCTGCCACCGGGGAGCTGTTTTTT.

The chain combines TRBV9 with TRBJ2-3; D perhaps matches TRBD1 (5 bases). The CDR3 contains 14 residues. The V end lost 3 bases, the J end lost 2 bases, and 10 bases lay between the germline ends. Germline assignment: CDR1 SGDLS and CDR2 YYNGEE. CDR3 sequence reads: CASSGTHYTDTQYF. DNA for the CDR3: TGTGCCAGCAGCGGGACACACTACACAGATACGCAGTATTTT.

This chain links TRBV18 with TRBJ2-4, with a tentative D call TRBD2 (5 bases). This CDR3 contains 15 residues. Trimming shortened V by 3 bases and J by 1 base, and 10 bases separated the two germline ends. Germline V gene data show CDR1 as KGHSH and CDR2 as LQKENI. CDR3 sequence: CASSPGESAKNIQYF. DNA for the CDR3: TGTGCCAGCTCACCCGGGGAATCCGCCAAAAACATTCAGTACTTC.

The J gene is TRBJ2-3, the V gene TRBV6-5; no clear D. The CDR3 length is 10 residues. V gave up 6 bases and J gave up 3 bases, with 1 base separating them. The V gene's germline CDR1 is MNHEY and CDR2 SVGAGI. This chain's CDR3 is CASRTDTQYF. The CDR3 region has the DNA TGTGCCAGCAGAACAGATACGCAGTATTTT.

This clone was recorded a few times. The V call is TRBV5-4, the J call TRBJ2-7, with D maybe TRBD2 (5 bases). This CDR3 region has 13 residues. V dropped 0 bases and J dropped 5 bases, with 9 bases sitting between them. CDR1 is SGHNT and CDR2 is YYREEE in the germline V gene (reference sequence). The CDR3 DNA reads TGTGCCAGCAGCTTGGGGTACGGGGACGAGCAGTACTTC. Translating gives CASSLGYGDEQYF.

The chain uses TRBV19 and TRBJ1-2, with D perhaps TRBD1 (5 bases). Germline CDR1 LNHDA, CDR2 SQIVND (reference sequence). Trimming removed 5 bases from V and 8 bases from J, with 12 bases in between. This CDR3 is built from 12 residues. In DNA, the CDR3 is TGTGCCAGTAGTGTAGCAGGGCAGGGCTACACCTTC. Translation: CASSVAGQGYTF.